This T cell receptor (beta chain) was observed in a study of blood T cells in healthy people across ages. The people who gave samples were healthy Caucasians from Russia, aged 6 to 90. Trimming left V 5 bases short and J 5 bases short, with 30 bases between. CDR3 size: 19 residues. Germline V gene lookup returns CDR1 SGHTA and CDR2 FQGNSA. A second PCR of 7 to 11 cycles used a sample-barcoded 5' primer and a J-beta primer mix. TCRdb reanalysed the 5' RACE reads using MiXCR and keeps one entry per CDR3 protein. The sample comprises around 1,500,000 distinct CDR3 sequences, under 30% of which are singletons, and 7.7% rests with the top ten.

The chain is built from TRBV7-2 and TRBJ2-5; TRBD2 might be the D (6 bases). This receptor was identified in a woman in her 30s in good health. The sequencing sample was made of blood. This chain's CDR3 is CASSPQTARGRVVEETQYF. The CDR3 DNA follows: TGTGCCAGCAGCCCACAGACGGCGCGGGGCAGGGTGGTAGAGGAGACCCAGTACTTC.